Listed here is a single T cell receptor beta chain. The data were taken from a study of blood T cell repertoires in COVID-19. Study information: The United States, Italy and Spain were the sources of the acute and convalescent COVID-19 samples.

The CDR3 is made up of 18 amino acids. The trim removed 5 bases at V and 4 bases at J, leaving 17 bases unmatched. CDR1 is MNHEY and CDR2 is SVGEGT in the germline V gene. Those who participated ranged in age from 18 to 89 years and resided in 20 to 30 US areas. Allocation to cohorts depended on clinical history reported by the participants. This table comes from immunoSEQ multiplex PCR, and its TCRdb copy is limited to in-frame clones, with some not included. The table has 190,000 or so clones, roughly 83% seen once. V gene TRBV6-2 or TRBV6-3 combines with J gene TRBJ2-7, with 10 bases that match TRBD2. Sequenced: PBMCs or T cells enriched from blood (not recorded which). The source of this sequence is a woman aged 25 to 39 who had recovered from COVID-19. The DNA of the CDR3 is TGTGCCAGCAGTCCACAACCCTTTCTAGCGGGAGAAGCGTACGAGCAGTACTTC. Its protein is CASSPQPFLAGEAYEQYF.